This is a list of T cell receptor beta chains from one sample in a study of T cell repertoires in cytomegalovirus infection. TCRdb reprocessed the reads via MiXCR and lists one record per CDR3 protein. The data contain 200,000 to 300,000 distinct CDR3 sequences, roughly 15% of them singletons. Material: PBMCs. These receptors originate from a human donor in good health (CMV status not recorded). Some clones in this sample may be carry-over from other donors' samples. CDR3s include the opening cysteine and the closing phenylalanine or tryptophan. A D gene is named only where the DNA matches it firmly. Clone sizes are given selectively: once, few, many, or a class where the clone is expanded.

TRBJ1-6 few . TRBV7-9 TGTGCCAGCAGCTCCTTGGGGAATTCACCCCTCCACTTT CASSSLGNSPLHF
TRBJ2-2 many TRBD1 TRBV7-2 TGTGCCAGCAGCGAAGGGACAGCTCTAGGGCAGGGCGGGGAGCTGTTTTTT CASSEGTALGQGGELFF
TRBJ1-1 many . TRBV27 TGTGCCAGCAAACCCCGGGCTGCTAACACTGAAGCTTTCTTT CASKPRAANTEAFF
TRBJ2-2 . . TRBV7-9 TGTGCCAGCAGCACTGGGAGACTGACGAACACCGGGGAGCTGTTTTTT CASSTGRLTNTGELFF
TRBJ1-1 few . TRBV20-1 TGCAGTTCCACCCGGGTTATAAAGGGGACTGAAGCTTTCTTT CSSTRVIKGTEAFF
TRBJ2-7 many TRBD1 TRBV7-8 TGTGCCAGCAGCTTAACCGGACAGGGCCGGGAGCAGTACTTC CASSLTGQGREQYF
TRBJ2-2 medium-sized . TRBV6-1 TGTGCCAGCAGTGAAGCTGATACCGGGGAGCTGTTTTTT CASSEADTGELFF
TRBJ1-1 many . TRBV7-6 TGTGCCAGCAGCTTAAAGCCTGGACGGACGAACACTGAAGCTTTCTTT CASSLKPGRTNTEAFF
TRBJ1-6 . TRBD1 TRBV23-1 TGCGCCAGCAGTCAATCGGGACAGGGGGGTATCTATAATTCACCCCTCCACTTT CASSQSGQGGIYNSPLHF
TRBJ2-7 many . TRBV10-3 TGTGCCATCAGTGAGTCGATTTCAGGGTGGGACTACGAGCAGTACTTC CAISESISGWDYEQYF
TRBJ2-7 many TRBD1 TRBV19 TGTGCCAGTAGCATGGTCTCCGGGACAGGGAATGTAAACGAGCAGTACTTC CASSMVSGTGNVNEQYF
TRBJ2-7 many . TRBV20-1 TGCAGTGCTAGAGATCGCAGGGGGGCCTACGAGCAGTACTTC CSARDRRGAYEQYF
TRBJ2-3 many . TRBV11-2 TGTGCCAGCAGCTCGGTCCGATCGGCGGTTACAGATACGCAGTATTTT CASSSVRSAVTDTQYF
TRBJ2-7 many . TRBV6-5 TGTGCCAGCAGTTACACTTTAACAGGGCGCGAGCAGTACTTC CASSYTLTGREQYF
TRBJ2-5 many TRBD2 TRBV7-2 TGTGCCAGCAGTTCGAGGGCCAGCGGGGGGGGGGAGACCCAGTACTTC CASSSRASGGGETQYF
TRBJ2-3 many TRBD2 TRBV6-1 TGTGCCAGCAGTCGACTAGCGGGGGAGGGAGATACGCAGTATTTT CASSRLAGEGDTQYF
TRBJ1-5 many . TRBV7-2 TGTGCCAGCAGCTTTTGGGGGGGAATCAGCCAGCCCCAGCATTTT CASSFWGGISQPQHF